A selection of T cell receptor beta chains follows, all from one sample in a study of T cells after yellow fever vaccination. TCRdb fed the 5' RACE reads into MiXCR, producing one record per CDR3 protein. The table lists a few hundred thousand distinct CDR3 sequences, approximately 9% of them singletons. The specimen comprised PBMCs, sampled on the day of the first yellow fever vaccination. The receptor set was obtained from a man between 18 and 35 years old who received the YFV17D yellow fever vaccine. CDR3s include the opening cysteine and the closing phenylalanine or tryptophan. A D gene is named only where the DNA matches it firmly. Some rows mark clone size as missing; the rest say once, few, many or name a class of expanded clone.

CDR3	DNA	V	J	D	size
CSARTVTMNTEAFF	TGCAGTGCAAGGACAGTCACTATGAACACTGAAGCTTTCTTT	TRBV20-1	TRBJ1-1	NA	NA
CASSLDRGGGTQYF	TGTGCCAGCAGCTTAGACAGGGGTGGTGGGACGCAGTATTTT	TRBV7-8	TRBJ2-3	TRBD1	few
CASSSFSGQETQYF	TGTGCCAGCAGCTCCTTTAGCGGCCAAGAGACCCAGTACTTC	TRBV7-9	TRBJ2-5	NA	few
CASSDTLAGGRLNEQFF	TGCGCCAGCAGCGACACACTAGCGGGGGGGCGCTTAAATGAGCAGTTCTTC	TRBV5-1	TRBJ2-1	TRBD2	NA
CASSPIGGPLEYNEQFF	TGCGCCAGCAGCCCGATAGGGGGACCCTTAGAATACAATGAGCAGTTCTTC	TRBV5-1	TRBJ2-1	NA	many
CASSPDPASEYNEQFF	TGCGCCAGCAGCCCCGACCCCGCTAGCGAATACAATGAGCAGTTCTTC	TRBV5-1	TRBJ2-1	NA	NA
CASSLTRGQPDQPQHF	TGTGCCAGCAGCTTAACGAGGGGACAGCCTGATCAGCCCCAGCATTTT	TRBV7-8	TRBJ1-5	TRBD1	few
CASSPITGQGTGELFF	TGTGCCAGCAGCCCAATCACAGGCCAGGGAACCGGGGAGCTGTTTTTT	TRBV7-9	TRBJ2-2	NA	NA
CASAGGSYGYTF	TGTGCCAGCGCGGGCGGGTCCTATGGCTACACCTTC	TRBV25-1	TRBJ1-2	NA	NA
CASSPEGADEQFF	TGTGCCAGCAGTCCGGAGGGAGCGGATGAGCAGTTCTTC	TRBV12-3/TRBV12-4	TRBJ2-1	NA	NA
CASSQVLMSSGELSF	TGTGCCAGCAGCCAAGTTTTAATGTCGTCCGGGGAGCTGTCTTTT	TRBV4-2	TRBJ2-2	NA	NA
CASRFQDSGRRSPLHF	TGCGCCAGCCGCTTTCAAGATTCGGGCAGAAGATCACCCCTCCACTTT	TRBV5-1	TRBJ1-6	NA	few
CARRRRGLDGYTF	TGTGCCAGACGTCGCAGGGGGCTAGATGGCTACACCTTC	TRBV2	TRBJ1-2	TRBD1	NA
CASRQTPSGGAGELFF	TGTGCCAGCCGTCAAACTCCTAGCGGGGGGGCCGGGGAGCTGTTTTTT	TRBV7-6	TRBJ2-2	TRBD2	few
CASSLYGDGNTIYF	TGCGCCAGCAGCTTGTACGGGGACGGCAACACCATATATTTT	TRBV5-1	TRBJ1-3	NA	many
CASSPDLLLRSLLISTEAFF	TGTGCCAGCTCACCAGATTTACTTTTACGATCCCTGCTTATTTCGACTGAAGCTTTCTTT	TRBV18	TRBJ1-1	NA	few
CASGRTGNEKLFF	TGTGCCAGCGGCCGGACAGGGAATGAAAAACTGTTTTTT	TRBV5-6	TRBJ1-4	TRBD1	NA
CASSPSGETQYF	TGTGCCAGCAGCCCTAGCGGGGAGACCCAGTACTTC	TRBV14	TRBJ2-5	TRBD2	many
CATSDTSGFTDTQYF	TGTGCCACCAGTGATACTAGCGGATTCACAGATACGCAGTATTTT	TRBV24-1	TRBJ2-3	TRBD2	many
CASSQAGGSHTGELFF	TGTGCCAGCAGCCAAGCCGGCGGGAGCCACACCGGGGAGCTGTTTTTT	TRBV14	TRBJ2-2	TRBD2	NA
CASSIGGLNTEAFF	TGTGCCAGTAGTATCGGGGGCCTGAACACTGAAGCTTTCTTT	TRBV19	TRBJ1-1	NA	many
CASSFGEAGELFF	TGTGCCAGCAGTTTTGGAGAGGCCGGGGAGCTGTTTTTT	TRBV27	TRBJ2-2	NA	NA
CASSVGGVDTGELFF	TGTGCCAGCAGCGTCGGGGGAGTAGACACCGGGGAGCTGTTTTTT	TRBV9	TRBJ2-2	NA	few
CASSVMSGVSYNEQFF	TGTGCCAGCAGCGTAATGAGCGGGGTTAGCTACAATGAGCAGTTCTTC	TRBV9	TRBJ2-1	TRBD2	NA
CASSEAGARELFF	TGCGCCAGCAGTGAGGCGGGGGCCAGGGAGCTGTTTTTT	TRBV10-2	TRBJ2-2	NA	NA
CASGGDSLGEKLFF	TGTGCCAGCGGAGGAGATAGCCTGGGGGAAAAACTGTTTTTT	TRBV2	TRBJ1-4	NA	NA
CASSPWSGKSNYGYTF	TGCGCCAGCAGCCCTTGGTCAGGGAAAAGTAACTATGGCTACACCTTC	TRBV5-1	TRBJ1-2	NA	few
CSAGTLYGYTF	TGCAGTGCTGGAACCCTCTATGGCTACACCTTC	TRBV20-1	TRBJ1-2	NA	NA
CSGTGQVYGYTF	TGCAGCGGGACGGGACAGGTCTATGGCTACACCTTC	TRBV20-1	TRBJ1-2	TRBD1	few
CASSQEGIANYGYTF	TGTGCCAGCAGCCAAGAGGGGATAGCTAACTATGGCTACACCTTC	TRBV4-2	TRBJ1-2	NA	few
CASSLVLQAGNNSPLHF	TGTGCCAGCAGCTTAGTGTTACAGGCTGGGAATAATTCACCCCTCCACTTT	TRBV11-2	TRBJ1-6	NA	NA
CSARVLTGNEAFF	TGCAGTGCTAGAGTTTTGACAGGGAACGAAGCTTTCTTT	TRBV20-1	TRBJ1-1	TRBD1	few
CASSSPLSGQETQYF	TGTGCCAGCAGCTCGCCACTTAGCGGACAAGAGACCCAGTACTTC	TRBV7-6	TRBJ2-5	NA	NA
CASSFDRGVYNEQFF	TGTGCCAGCAGCTTCGACAGGGGGGTCTACAATGAGCAGTTCTTC	TRBV5-5	TRBJ2-1	TRBD1	many
CASSRNSPLHF	TGTGCCAGCAGTCGAAATTCACCCCTCCACTTT	TRBV12-3/TRBV12-4	TRBJ1-6	NA	many
CAWETGNTEAFF	TGTGCCTGGGAGACGGGGAACACTGAAGCTTTCTTT	TRBV30	TRBJ1-1	NA	many
CASSQGIAGANGELFF	TGTGCCAGCAGCCAAGGGATTGCGGGGGCTAACGGGGAGCTGTTTTTT	TRBV3-1	TRBJ2-2	NA	many
CASSQASGGSTHTQYF	TGCGCCAGCAGCCAAGCGAGCGGGGGGTCCACTCATACGCAGTATTTT	TRBV4-1	TRBJ2-3	TRBD2	few
CASTRQYTTSPLHF	TGTGCCAGCACGCGGCAGTACACGACTTCACCCCTCCACTTT	TRBV27	TRBJ1-6	NA	NA
CASSFLAGGRETQYF	TGTGCCAGCAGTTTTTTAGCGGGGGGCCGCGAGACCCAGTACTTC	TRBV27	TRBJ2-5	TRBD2	few
CAWSKRVRETQYF	TGTGCCTGGAGTAAGCGGGTCCGGGAGACCCAGTACTTC	TRBV30	TRBJ2-5	NA	NA
CASSQDHPSAGNTIYF	TGCGCCAGCAGCCAAGATCATCCTAGCGCTGGAAACACCATATATTTT	TRBV4-3	TRBJ1-3	NA	NA
CASSFANSPLHF	TGTGCCAGCAGCTTTGCCAATTCACCCCTCCACTTT	TRBV7-2	TRBJ1-6	NA	many
CSARDFNYGNTIYF	TGCAGTGCCCGGGACTTCAACTATGGAAACACCATATATTTT	TRBV20-1	TRBJ1-3	NA	NA
CASSWTVSNQPQHF	TGTGCCAGCAGTTGGACAGTTAGCAATCAGCCCCAGCATTTT	TRBV7-2	TRBJ1-5	NA	NA
CAISAGRGGGGANTGELFF	TGTGCCATCAGTGCTGGAAGGGGTGGAGGGGGAGCGAACACCGGGGAGCTGTTTTTT	TRBV10-3	TRBJ2-2	NA	many
CSARDWSGTFWGYTF	TGCAGTGCTAGAGATTGGTCAGGGACTTTCTGGGGCTACACCTTC	TRBV20-1	TRBJ1-2	NA	few
CASKLGDSKGAEAFF	TGCGCCAGCAAATTGGGGGACTCAAAAGGGGCTGAAGCTTTCTTT	TRBV5-1	TRBJ1-1	NA	few
CASSQSLGTEAFF	TGTGCCAGCAGCCAATCACTAGGCACTGAAGCTTTCTTT	TRBV3-1	TRBJ1-1	NA	few
CASSQEWVAGGIQETQYF	TGCGCCAGCAGCCAAGAATGGGTAGCGGGGGGAATACAAGAGACCCAGTACTTC	TRBV4-3	TRBJ2-5	TRBD2	few
CASSLGVWGRDGYTF	TGTGCCAGCAGCTTAGGAGTGTGGGGGAGGGATGGCTACACCTTC	TRBV7-2	TRBJ1-2	NA	few
CASSQSNTEAFF	TGTGCCAGCAGCCAATCGAACACTGAAGCTTTCTTT	TRBV6-2/TRBV6-3	TRBJ1-1	NA	many